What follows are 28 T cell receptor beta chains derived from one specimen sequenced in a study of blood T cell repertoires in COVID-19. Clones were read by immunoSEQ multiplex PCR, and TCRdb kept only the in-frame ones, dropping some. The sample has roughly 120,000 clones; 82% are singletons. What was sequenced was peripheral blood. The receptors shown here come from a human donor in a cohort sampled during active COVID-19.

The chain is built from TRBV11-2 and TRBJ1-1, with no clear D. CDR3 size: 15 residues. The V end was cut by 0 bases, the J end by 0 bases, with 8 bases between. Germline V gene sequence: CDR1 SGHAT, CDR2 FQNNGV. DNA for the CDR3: TGTGCCAGCAGCTTAGATATACAGATGAACACTGAAGCTTTCTTT. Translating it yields CASSLDIQMNTEAFF.

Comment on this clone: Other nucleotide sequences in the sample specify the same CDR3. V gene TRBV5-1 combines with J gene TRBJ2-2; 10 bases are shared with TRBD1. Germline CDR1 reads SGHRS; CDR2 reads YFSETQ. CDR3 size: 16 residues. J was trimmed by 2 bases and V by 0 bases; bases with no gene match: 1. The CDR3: CASSLATGGNTGELFF. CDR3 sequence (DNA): TGCGCCAGCAGCTTGGCGACAGGGGGCAACACCGGGGAGCTGTTTTTT.

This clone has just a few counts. The CDR3 sequence is CASSVLAEHRDTQYF. The DNA for the CDR3 is TGTGCCAGCAGCGTCCTAGCGGAGCACAGGGATACGCAGTATTTT. The chain couples TRBV7-2 to TRBJ2-3; TRBD2 matches at 7 bases. Germline values: CDR1 SGHTA, CDR2 FQGNSA. Trimming at V came to 5 bases and at J to 6 bases, leaving 11 bases not matched to a gene. The CDR3 extends over 15 amino acids.

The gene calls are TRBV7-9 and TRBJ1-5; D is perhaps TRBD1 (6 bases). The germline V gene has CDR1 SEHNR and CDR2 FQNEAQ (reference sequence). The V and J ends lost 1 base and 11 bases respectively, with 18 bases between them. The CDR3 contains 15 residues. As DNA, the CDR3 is TGTGCCAGCAGCTTAGAGGGGGTGGGAAATTGGACCCAGCATTTT. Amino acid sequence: CASSLEGVGNWTQHF.

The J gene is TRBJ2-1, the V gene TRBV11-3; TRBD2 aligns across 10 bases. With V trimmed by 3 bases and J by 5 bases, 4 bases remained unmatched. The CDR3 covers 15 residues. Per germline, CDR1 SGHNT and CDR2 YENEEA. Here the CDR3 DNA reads TGTGCCAGCAGCTTCACAGCGGGGGGGAACAATGAGCAGTTCTTC. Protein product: CASSFTAGGNNEQFF.

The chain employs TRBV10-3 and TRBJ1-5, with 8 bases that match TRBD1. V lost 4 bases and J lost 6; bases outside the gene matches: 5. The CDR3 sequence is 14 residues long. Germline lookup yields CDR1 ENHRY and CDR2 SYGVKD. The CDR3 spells CAISADREGQPQHF. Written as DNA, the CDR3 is TGTGCCATCAGTGCGGACAGGGAGGGTCAGCCCCAGCATTTT.

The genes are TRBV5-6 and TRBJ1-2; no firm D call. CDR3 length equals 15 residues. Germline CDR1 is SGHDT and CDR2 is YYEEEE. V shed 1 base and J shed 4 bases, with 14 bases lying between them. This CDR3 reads CASSLRRGLGYGYTF. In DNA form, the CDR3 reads TGTGCCAGCAGCTTGCGACGCGGGCTGGGCTATGGCTACACCTTC.

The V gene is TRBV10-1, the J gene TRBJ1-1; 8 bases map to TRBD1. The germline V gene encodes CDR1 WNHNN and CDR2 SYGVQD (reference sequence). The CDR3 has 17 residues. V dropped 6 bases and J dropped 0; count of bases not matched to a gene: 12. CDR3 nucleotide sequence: TGCGCCAGCAGCGGACAGGGCCACCCTAATTTGAACACTGAAGCTTTCTTT. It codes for CASSGQGHPNLNTEAFF.

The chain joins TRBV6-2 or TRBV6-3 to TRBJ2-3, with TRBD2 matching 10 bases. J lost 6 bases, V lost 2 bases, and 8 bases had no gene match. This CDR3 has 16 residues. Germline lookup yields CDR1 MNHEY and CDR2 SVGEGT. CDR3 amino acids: CASSYKRGGGTDTQYF. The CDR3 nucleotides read TGTGCCAGCAGTTACAAGCGGGGGGGCGGGACGGATACGCAGTATTTT.

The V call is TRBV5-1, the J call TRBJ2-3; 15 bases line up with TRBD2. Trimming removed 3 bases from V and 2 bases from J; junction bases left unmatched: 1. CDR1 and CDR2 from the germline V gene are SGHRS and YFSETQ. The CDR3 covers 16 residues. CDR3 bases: TGCGCCAGCAGCTGGACTAGCGGGGGGGTCACAGATACGCAGTATTTT. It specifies CASSWTSGGVTDTQYF.

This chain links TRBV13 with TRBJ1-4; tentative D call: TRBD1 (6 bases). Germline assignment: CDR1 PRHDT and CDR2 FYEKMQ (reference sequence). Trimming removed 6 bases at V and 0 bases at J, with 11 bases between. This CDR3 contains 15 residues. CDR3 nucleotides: TGTGCCAGCAGGGAGACAGGTTCAACTAATGAAAAACTGTTTTTT. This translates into CASRETGSTNEKLFF.

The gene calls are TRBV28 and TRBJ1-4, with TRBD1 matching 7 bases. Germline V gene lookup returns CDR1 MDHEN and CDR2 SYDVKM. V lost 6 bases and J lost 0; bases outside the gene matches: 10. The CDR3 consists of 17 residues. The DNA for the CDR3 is TGTGCCAGCAGCCAAGCCCCAGGGGGTACAACTAATGAAAAACTGTTTTTT. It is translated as CASSQAPGGTTNEKLFF. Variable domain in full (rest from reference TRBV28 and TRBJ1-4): DVKVTQSSRYLVKRTGEKVFLECVQDMDHENMFWYRQDPGLGLRLIYFSYDVKMKEKGDIPEGYSVSREKKERFSLILESASTNQTSMYLCASSQAPGGTTNEKLFFGSGTQLSVL.

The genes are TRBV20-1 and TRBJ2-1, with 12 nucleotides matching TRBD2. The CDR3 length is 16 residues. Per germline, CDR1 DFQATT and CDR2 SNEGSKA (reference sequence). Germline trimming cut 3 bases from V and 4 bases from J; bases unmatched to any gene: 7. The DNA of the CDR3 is TGCAGTGCTAGTAGACCCGGGACTAGCGGGTACAATGAGCAGTTCTTC. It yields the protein CSASRPGTSGYNEQFF.

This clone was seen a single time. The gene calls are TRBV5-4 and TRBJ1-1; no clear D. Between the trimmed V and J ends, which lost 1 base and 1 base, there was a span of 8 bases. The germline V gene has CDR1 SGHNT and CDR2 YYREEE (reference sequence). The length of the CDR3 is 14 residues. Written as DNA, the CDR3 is TGTGCCAGCAGCTTGTTCAGACAGAACACTGAAGCTTTCTTT. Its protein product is CASSLFRQNTEAFF.

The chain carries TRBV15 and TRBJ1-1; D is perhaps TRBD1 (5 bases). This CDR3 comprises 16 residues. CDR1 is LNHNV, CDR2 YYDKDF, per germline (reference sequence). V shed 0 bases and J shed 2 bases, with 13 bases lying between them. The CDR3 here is CATSRESGRTNTEAFF. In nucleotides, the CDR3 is TGTGCCACCAGCAGAGAATCTGGCAGGACAAACACTGAAGCTTTCTTT.

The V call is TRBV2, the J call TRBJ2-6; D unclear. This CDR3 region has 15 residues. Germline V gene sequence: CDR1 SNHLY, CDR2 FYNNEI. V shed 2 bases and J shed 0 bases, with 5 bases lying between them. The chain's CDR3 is CASSELRSGANVLTF. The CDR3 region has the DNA TGTGCCAGCAGTGAACTACGCTCTGGGGCCAACGTCCTGACTTTC.

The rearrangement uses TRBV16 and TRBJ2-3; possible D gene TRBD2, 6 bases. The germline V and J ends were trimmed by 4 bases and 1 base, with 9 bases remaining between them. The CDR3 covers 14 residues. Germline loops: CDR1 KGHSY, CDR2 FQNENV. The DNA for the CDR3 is TGTGCCAGCAGCCCCACGGGGGGCACAGATACGCAGTATTTT. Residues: CASSPTGGTDTQYF. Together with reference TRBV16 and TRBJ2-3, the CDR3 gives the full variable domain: GEEVAQTPKHLVRGEGQKAKLYCAPIKGHSYVFWYQQVLKNEFKFLISFQNENVFDETGMPKERFSAKCLPNSPCSLEIQATKLEDSAVYFCASSPTGGTDTQYFGPGTRLTVL.

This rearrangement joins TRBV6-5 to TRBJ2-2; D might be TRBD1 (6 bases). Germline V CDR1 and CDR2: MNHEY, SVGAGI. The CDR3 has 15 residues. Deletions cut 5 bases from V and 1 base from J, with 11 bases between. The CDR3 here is CASSNPGQNTGELFF. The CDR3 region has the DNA TGTGCCAGCAGTAACCCGGGACAGAACACCGGGGAGCTGTTTTTT.

The CDR3 loop is CASVSEGFSYEQYF. The CDR3, as DNA: TGTGCCAGCGTTTCGGAGGGCTTCTCCTACGAGCAGTACTTC. The chain uses TRBV28 and TRBJ2-7, with D possibly TRBD2 on 6 matching bases. Trimming removed 8 bases from V and 0 bases from J, with 14 bases in between. Germline CDR1 MDHEN, CDR2 SYDVKM. The CDR3 consists of 14 residues. The full variable domain, its missing parts supplied by reference TRBV28 and TRBJ2-7, is DVKVTQSSRYLVKRTGEKVFLECVQDMDHENMFWYRQDPGLGLRLIYFSYDVKMKEKGDIPEGYSVSREKKERFSLILESASTNQTSMYLCASVSEGFSYEQYFGPGTRLTVT.

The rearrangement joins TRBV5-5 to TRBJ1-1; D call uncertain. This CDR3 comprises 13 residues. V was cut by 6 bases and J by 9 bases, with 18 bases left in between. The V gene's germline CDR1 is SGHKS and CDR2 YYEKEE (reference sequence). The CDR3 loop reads CASTLGNWEKAFF. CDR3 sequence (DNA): TGTGCCAGCACTTTGGGGAACTGGGAGAAAGCTTTCTTT.

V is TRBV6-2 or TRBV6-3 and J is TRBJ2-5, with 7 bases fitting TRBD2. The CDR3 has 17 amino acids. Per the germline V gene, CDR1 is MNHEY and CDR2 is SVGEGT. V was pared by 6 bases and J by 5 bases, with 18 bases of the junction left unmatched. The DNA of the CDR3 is TGTGCCAGCAGCCCAGGCTCGATCTTAGCGGGTTGGGAGACCCAGTACTTC. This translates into CASSPGSILAGWETQYF.

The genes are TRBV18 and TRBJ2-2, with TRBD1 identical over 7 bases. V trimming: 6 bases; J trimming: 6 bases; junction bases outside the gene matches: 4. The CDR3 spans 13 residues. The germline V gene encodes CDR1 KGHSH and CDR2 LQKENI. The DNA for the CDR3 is TGTGCCAGCTCCAACACAGGGGCCGGGGAGCTGTTTTTT. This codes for CASSNTGAGELFF. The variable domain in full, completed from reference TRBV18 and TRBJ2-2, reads NAGVMQNPRHLVRRRGQEARLRCSPMKGHSHVYWYRQLPEEGLKFMVYLQKENIIDESGMPKERFSAEFPKEGPSILRIQQVVRGDSAAYFCASSNTGAGELFFGEGSRLTVL.

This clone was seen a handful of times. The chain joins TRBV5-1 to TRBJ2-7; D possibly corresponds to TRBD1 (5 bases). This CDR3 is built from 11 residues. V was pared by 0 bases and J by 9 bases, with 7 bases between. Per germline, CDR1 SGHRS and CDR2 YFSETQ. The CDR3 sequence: CASSLDRGQYF. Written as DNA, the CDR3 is TGCGCCAGCAGCTTGGATAGGGGGCAGTACTTC.

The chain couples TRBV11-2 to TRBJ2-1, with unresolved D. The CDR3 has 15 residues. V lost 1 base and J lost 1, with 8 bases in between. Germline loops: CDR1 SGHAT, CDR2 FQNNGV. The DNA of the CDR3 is TGTGCCAGCAGCTTAGTGCGGCGGTCCTACAATGAGCAGTTCTTC. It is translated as CASSLVRRSYNEQFF. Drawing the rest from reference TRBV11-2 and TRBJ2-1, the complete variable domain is EAGVAQSPRYKIIEKRQSVAFWCNPISGHATLYWYQQILGQGPKLLIQFQNNGVVDDSQLPKDRFSAERLKGVDSTLKIQPAKLEDSAVYLCASSLVRRSYNEQFFGPGTRLTVL.

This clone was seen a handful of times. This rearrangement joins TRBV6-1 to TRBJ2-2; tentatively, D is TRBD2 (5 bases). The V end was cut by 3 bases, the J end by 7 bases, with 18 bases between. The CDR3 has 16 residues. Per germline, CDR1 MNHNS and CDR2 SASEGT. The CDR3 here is CASSDGGRGSGGELFF. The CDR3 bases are TGTGCCAGCAGTGACGGTGGGCGCGGGTCAGGCGGGGAGCTGTTTTTT.

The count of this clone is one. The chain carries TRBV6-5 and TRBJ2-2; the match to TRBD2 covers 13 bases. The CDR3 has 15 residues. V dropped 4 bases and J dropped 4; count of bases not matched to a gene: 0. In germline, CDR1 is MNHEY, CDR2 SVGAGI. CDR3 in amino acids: CASSWTSGGTGELFF. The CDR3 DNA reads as TGTGCCAGCAGTTGGACTAGCGGGGGCACCGGGGAGCTGTTTTTT.

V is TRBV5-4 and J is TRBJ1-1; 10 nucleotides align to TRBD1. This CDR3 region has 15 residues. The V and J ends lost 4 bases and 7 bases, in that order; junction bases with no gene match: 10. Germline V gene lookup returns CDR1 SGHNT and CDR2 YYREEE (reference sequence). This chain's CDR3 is CASSPGQGWGSEAFF. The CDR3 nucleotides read TGTGCCAGCAGCCCGGGACAGGGGTGGGGTAGTGAAGCTTTCTTT.

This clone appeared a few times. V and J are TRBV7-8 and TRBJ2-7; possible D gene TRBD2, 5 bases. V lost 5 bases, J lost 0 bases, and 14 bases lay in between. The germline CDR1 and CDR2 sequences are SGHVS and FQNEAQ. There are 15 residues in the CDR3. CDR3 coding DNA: TGTGCCAGCAGCCTCTCAACGGGGAGCTCCTACGAGCAGTACTTC. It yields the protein CASSLSTGSSYEQYF.